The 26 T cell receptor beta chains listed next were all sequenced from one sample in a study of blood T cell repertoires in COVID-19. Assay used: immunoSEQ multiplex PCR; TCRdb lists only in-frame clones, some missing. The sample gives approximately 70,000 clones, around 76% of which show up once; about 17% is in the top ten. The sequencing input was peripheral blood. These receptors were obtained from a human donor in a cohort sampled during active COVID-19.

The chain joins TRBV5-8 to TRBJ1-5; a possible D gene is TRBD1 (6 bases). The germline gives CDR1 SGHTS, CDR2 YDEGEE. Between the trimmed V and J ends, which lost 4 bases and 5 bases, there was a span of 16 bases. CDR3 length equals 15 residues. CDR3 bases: TGTGCCAGCAGCATATTACAGGGATCGGATCAGCCCCAGCATTTT. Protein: CASSILQGSDQPQHF.

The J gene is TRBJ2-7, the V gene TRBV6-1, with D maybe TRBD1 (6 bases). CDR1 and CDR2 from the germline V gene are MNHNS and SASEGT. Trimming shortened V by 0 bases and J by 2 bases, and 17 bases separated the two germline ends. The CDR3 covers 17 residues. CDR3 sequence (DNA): TGTGCCAGCAGTGAAGCGTTTGGGGGACATAGGACCTACGAGCAGTACTTC. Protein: CASSEAFGGHRTYEQYF.

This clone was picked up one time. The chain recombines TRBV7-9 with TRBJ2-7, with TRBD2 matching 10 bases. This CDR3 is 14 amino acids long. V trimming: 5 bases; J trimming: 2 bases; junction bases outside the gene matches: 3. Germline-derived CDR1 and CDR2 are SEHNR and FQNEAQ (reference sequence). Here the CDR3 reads CASSPSGGTYEQYF. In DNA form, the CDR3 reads TGTGCCAGCAGCCCTAGCGGGGGAACCTACGAGCAGTACTTC.

The CDR3 protein is CASSLQGLGYTF. CDR3 DNA: TGTGCCAGCAGCCTACAGGGTCTTGGCTACACCTTC. V and J are TRBV7-2 and TRBJ1-2; perhaps TRBD1 as D (6 bases). The V end was cut by 5 bases, the J end by 7 bases, with 11 bases between. CDR1 is SGHTA, CDR2 FQGNSA, per germline. The CDR3 contains 12 residues.

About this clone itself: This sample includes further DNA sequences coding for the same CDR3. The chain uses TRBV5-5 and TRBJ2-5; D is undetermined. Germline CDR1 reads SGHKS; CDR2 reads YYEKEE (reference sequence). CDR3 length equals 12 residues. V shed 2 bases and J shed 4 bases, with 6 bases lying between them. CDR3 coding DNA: TGTGCCAGCAGCTTACGAGGAGAGACCCAGTACTTC. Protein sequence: CASSLRGETQYF.

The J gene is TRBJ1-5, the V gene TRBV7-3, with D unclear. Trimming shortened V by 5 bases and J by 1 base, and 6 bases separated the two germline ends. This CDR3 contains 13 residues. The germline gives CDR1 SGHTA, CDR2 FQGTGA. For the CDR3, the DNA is TGTGCCAGCAGCGCTACGAGCAATCAGCCCCAGCATTTT. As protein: CASSATSNQPQHF.

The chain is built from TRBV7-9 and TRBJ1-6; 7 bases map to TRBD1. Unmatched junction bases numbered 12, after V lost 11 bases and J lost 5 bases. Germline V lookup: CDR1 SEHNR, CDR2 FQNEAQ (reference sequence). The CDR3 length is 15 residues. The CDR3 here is CAGKEQTGNNSPLHF. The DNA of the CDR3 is TGTGCCGGAAAAGAGCAGACAGGGAATAATTCACCCCTCCACTTT.

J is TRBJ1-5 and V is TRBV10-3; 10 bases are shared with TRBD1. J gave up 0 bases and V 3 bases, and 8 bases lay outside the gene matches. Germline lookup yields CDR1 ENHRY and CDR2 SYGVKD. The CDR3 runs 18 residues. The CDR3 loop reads CAISESTGGGFSNQPQHF. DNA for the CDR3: TGTGCCATCAGTGAATCGACAGGGGGCGGCTTTAGCAATCAGCCCCAGCATTTT.

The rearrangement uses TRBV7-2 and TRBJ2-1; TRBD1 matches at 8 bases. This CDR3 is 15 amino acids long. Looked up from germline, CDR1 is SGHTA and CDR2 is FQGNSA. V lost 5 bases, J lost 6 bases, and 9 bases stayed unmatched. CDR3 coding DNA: TGTGCCAGCAGCCCAACAGGGGGTGCTCCCAATGAGCAGTTCTTC. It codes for CASSPTGGAPNEQFF.

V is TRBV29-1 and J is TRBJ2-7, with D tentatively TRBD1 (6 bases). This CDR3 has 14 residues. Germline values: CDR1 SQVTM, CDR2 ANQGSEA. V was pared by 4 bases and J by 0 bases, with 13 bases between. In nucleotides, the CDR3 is TGCAGCGTTGTATCCGGGACAACCTCCTACGAGCAGTACTTC. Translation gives CSVVSGTTSYEQYF.

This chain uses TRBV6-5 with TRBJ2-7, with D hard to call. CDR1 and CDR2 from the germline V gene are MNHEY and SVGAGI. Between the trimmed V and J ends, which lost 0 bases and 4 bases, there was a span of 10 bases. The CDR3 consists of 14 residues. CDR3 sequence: CASSYSIGAYEQYF. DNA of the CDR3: TGTGCCAGCAGTTACTCGATAGGAGCGTACGAGCAGTACTTC.

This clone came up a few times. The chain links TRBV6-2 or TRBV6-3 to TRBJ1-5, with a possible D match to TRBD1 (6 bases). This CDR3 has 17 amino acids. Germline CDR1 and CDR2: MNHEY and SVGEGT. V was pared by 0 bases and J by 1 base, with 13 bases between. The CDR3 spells CASSYSKGRGSNQPQHF. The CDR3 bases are TGTGCCAGCAGTTACTCAAAAGGCAGGGGAAGCAATCAGCCCCAGCATTTT.

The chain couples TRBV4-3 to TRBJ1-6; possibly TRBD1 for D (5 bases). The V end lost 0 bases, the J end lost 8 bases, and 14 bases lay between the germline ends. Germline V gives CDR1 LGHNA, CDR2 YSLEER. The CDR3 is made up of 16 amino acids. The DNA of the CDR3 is TGCGCCAGCAGCCAAGACCCCCAGGGTAGGGATTCACCCCTCCACTTT. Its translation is CASSQDPQGRDSPLHF.

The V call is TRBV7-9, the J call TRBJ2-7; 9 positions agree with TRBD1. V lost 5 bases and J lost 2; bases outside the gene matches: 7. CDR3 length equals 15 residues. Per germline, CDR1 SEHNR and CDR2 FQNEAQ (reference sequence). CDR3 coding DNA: TGTGCCAGCAGCCCCCGAGGGACAGGGACCTACGAGCAGTACTTC. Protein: CASSPRGTGTYEQYF.

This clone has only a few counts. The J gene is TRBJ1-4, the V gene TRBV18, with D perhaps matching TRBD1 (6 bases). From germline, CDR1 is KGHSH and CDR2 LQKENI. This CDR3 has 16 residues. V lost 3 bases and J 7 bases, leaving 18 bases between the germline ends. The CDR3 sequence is CASSPDGRGFVEKLFF. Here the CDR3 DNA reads TGTGCCAGCTCACCGGATGGCAGGGGTTTTGTTGAAAAACTGTTTTTT.

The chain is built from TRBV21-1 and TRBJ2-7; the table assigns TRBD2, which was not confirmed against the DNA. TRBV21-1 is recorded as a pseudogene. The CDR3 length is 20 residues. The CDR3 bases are TGTGCCAGCAGCACCCGGGAATTAGCGGGGCGCAACCCTACTTCCTACGAGCAGTACTTC. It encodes CASSTRELAGRNPTSYEQYF.

The CDR3 spells CASSRNAGTGYSNYGYTF. CDR3 nucleotides: TGTGCCAGCAGCCGAAACGCCGGGACAGGGTATAGTAACTATGGCTACACCTTC. V is TRBV5-4 and J is TRBJ1-2, with 9 bases that match TRBD1. The CDR3 loop spans 18 amino acids. Germline V gives CDR1 SGHNT, CDR2 YYREEE (reference sequence). Unmatched junction bases numbered 14, after V lost 4 bases and J lost 1 base.

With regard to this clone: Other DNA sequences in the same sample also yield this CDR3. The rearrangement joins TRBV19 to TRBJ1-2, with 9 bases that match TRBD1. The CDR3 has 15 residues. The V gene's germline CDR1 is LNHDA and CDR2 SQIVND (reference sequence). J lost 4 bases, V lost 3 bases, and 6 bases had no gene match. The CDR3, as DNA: TGTGCCAGTAGTATCTTGGACAGGGGAGGCTATGGCTACACCTTC. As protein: CASSILDRGGYGYTF.

CDR3 coding DNA: TGCGCCAGCAGCCAAGAGGTGCGCCCGTATAATTCACCCCTCCACTTT. It yields the protein CASSQEVRPYNSPLHF. This chain uses TRBV4-1 with TRBJ1-6, with D uncertain. CDR1 is MGHRA, CDR2 YSYEKL, per germline. V lost 0 bases and J 4 bases, leaving 10 bases between the germline ends. This CDR3 contains 16 residues.

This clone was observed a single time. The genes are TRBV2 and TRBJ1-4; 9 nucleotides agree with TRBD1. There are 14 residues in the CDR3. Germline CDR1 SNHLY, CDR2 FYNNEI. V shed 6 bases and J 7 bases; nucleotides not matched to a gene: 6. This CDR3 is CASSPGQGVEKLFF. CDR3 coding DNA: TGTGCCAGCAGCCCGGGACAGGGAGTTGAAAAACTGTTTTTT.

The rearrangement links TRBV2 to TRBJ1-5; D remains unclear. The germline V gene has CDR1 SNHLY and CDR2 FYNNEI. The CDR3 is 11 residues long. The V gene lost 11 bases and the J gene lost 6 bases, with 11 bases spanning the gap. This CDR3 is CAGRGSQPQHF. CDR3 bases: TGTGCCGGCCGTGGTAGTCAGCCCCAGCATTTT.

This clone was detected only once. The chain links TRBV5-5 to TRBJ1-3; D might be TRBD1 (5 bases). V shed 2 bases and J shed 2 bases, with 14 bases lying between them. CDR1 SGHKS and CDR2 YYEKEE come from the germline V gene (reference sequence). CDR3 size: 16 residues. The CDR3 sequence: CASSFRQPEAGNTIYF. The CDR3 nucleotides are TGTGCCAGCAGCTTTAGACAGCCTGAGGCTGGAAACACCATATATTTT.

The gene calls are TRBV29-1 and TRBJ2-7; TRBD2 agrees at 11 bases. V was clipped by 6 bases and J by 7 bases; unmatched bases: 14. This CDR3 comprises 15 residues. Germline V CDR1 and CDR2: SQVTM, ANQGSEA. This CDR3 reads CSVAGLAGGPEEQYF. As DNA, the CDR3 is TGCAGCGTGGCGGGATTAGCGGGGGGGCCGGAGGAGCAGTACTTC.

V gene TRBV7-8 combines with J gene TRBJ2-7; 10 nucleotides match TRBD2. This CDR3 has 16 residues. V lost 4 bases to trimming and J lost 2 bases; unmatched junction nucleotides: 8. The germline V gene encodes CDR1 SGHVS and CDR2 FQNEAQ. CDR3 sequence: CASSSTASGGAYEQYF. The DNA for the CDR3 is TGTGCCAGCAGCTCTACGGCTAGCGGGGGAGCCTACGAGCAGTACTTC.

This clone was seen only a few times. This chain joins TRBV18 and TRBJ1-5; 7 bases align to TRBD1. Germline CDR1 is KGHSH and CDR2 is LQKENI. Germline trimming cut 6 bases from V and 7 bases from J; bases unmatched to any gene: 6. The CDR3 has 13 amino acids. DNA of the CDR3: TGTGCCAGCTCTCCTGACAGGGAACAGCCCCAGCATTTT. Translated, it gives CASSPDREQPQHF.

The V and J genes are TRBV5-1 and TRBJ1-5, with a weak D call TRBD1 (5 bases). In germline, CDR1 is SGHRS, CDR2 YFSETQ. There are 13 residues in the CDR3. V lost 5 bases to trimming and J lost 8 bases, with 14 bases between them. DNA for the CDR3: TGCGCCAGCAGTTGGGGGGTAGGTGAGCCCCAGCATTTT. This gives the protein CASSWGVGEPQHF.